Presented here are 8 T cell receptor beta chains from one specimen sequenced in a study of cytomegalovirus exposure and HLA in healthy donors. The PCR was carried out with 60 Vbeta primers and 13 Jbeta primers. Using immunoSEQ multiplex PCR, the repertoire was profiled, and TCRdb retains in-frame clones only, with some absent. The sample carries roughly 100,000 clones, around 68% recorded once. Sequencing input: PBMCs. The source of these receptors is a human donor in good health.

V and J are TRBV7-2 and TRBJ2-1; D not certain. The CDR3 is 15 amino acids. Per germline, CDR1 SGHTA and CDR2 FQGNSA. V shed 1 base and J shed 7 bases, with 14 bases lying between them. CDR3 sequence (DNA): TGTGCCAGCAGCTTAGTGGGTAGATCGAGGAATGAGCAGTTCTTC. Its translation: CASSLVGRSRNEQFF.

This clone was found a few times. The sample carries other DNA sequences with the same CDR3. The rearrangement uses TRBV18 and TRBJ2-5; 9 positions match TRBD1. CDR3 length: 14 residues. The ends lost 5 bases at V and 3 bases at J; junction bases unmatched: 4. CDR1 and CDR2 from the germline V gene are KGHSH and LQKENI. The CDR3 spells CASSAGTGKETQYF. CDR3 nucleotide sequence: TGTGCCAGCTCAGCCGGGACAGGGAAAGAGACCCAGTACTTC.

This rearrangement joins TRBV7-2 to TRBJ1-3; D may be TRBD1 (5 bases). CDR3 length: 14 amino acids. Deletions cut 6 bases from V and 2 bases from J, with 11 bases between. Looked up from germline, CDR1 is SGHTA and CDR2 is FQGNSA. The CDR3 loop is CASSDQGAGNTIYF. The CDR3 DNA reads as TGTGCCAGCAGTGATCAGGGTGCTGGAAACACCATATATTTT.

The V call is TRBV28, the J call TRBJ2-1; 8 bases fit TRBD2. J was trimmed by 1 base and V by 3 bases; bases with no gene match: 11. The CDR3 spans 18 residues. Germline V lookup: CDR1 MDHEN, CDR2 SYDVKM. For the CDR3, the DNA is TGTGCCAGCAGTTTTAGGGGAGTAGCGGGAACTTCCTACAATGAGCAGTTCTTC. Its protein is CASSFRGVAGTSYNEQFF. Drawing the rest from reference TRBV28 and TRBJ2-1, the complete variable domain is DVKVTQSSRYLVKRTGEKVFLECVQDMDHENMFWYRQDPGLGLRLIYFSYDVKMKEKGDIPEGYSVSREKKERFSLILESASTNQTSMYLCASSFRGVAGTSYNEQFFGPGTRLTVL.

The J gene is TRBJ2-5, the V gene TRBV4-1; 15 positions agree with TRBD2. The ends lost 0 bases at V and 3 bases at J; junction bases unmatched: 8. Germline V gene lookup returns CDR1 MGHRA and CDR2 YSYEKL. This CDR3 region has 19 residues. In DNA, the CDR3 is TGCGCCAGCAGCCAAGAGTTCGGGACTAGCGGGAGGTATGAAGAGACCCAGTACTTC. Its translation is CASSQEFGTSGRYEETQYF.

This chain uses TRBV28 with TRBJ2-7; TRBD1 aligns across 7 bases. CDR1 is MDHEN and CDR2 is SYDVKM in the germline V gene. The V and J ends lost 5 bases and 1 base, in that order; junction bases with no gene match: 5. The length of the CDR3 is 14 residues. CDR3 amino acids: CASSTGAFSYEQYF. CDR3 sequence (DNA): TGTGCCAGCAGTACAGGGGCTTTTTCCTACGAGCAGTACTTC.

This clone was counted only a few times. This sequence joins TRBV5-4 and TRBJ2-5; 7 bases align to TRBD2. Near its end, the DNA agrees better with TRBJ2-7, so the J call may be wrong. This CDR3 has 15 amino acids. CDR1 is SGHNT and CDR2 is YYREEE in the germline V gene (reference sequence). The CDR3 here is CASSLGPGGLYEQYF. CDR3 sequence (DNA): TGTGCCAGCAGCTTGGGTCCGGGGGGTCTATACGAGCAGTACTTC.

This chain connects TRBV28 to TRBJ2-7; no firm D call. Trimming shortened V by 2 bases and J by 3 bases, and 5 bases separated the two germline ends. Germline loops: CDR1 MDHEN, CDR2 SYDVKM. This CDR3 is built from 12 residues. DNA for the CDR3: TGTGCCAGCAGTTTACAGAACTACGAGCAGTACTTC. The encoded protein is CASSLQNYEQYF.